This T cell receptor (beta chain) emerged from a study of shared clonotypes between healthy human individuals. Trimming pared 6 bases from V and 9 bases from J, leaving 12 bases between. Per the germline V gene, CDR1 is MNHNS and CDR2 is SASEGT. The CDR3 loop spans 12 amino acids. The sample holds one count of this clone. Assay: immunoSEQ multiplex PCR; the TCRdb copy retains only in-frame clones and omits some. The repertoire holds fewer than 2.5 million clones, with 93% as singletons. This receptor was taken from a man aged 18 to 30 in good health. Some clones in this sample may be carry-over from other donors' samples. The rearrangement links TRBV6-1 to TRBJ2-1; D gene uncertain. The sample was naive CD4+ T cells from PBMCs. As for subset: CD45RA+ positively selected. DNA for the CDR3: TGTGCCAGCAGCCCTTCTAGGGTTGAGCAGTTCTTC. This encodes CASSPSRVEQFF.